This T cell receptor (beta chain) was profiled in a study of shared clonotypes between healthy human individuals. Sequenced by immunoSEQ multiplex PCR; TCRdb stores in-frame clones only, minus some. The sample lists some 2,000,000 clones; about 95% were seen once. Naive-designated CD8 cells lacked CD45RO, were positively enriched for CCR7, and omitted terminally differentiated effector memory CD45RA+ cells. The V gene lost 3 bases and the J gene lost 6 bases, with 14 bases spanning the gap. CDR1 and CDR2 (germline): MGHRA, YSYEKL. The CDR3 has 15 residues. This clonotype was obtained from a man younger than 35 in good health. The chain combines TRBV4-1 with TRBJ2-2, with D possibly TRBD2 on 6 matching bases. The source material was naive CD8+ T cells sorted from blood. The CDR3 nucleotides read TGCGCCAGCAGCCAGACAGAGCCGGGGGCCGGGGAGCTGTTTTTT. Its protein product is CASSQTEPGAGELFF.